This T cell receptor beta chain was sequenced for a study of blood T cell repertoires in COVID-19 (dated by TCRdb to 2019 to 2021). Study-level background: The collaborator samples originated in the United States, Italy and Spain and spanned the acute and convalescent phases of COVID-19. The prospective study material was composed of cDNA or gDNA derived from T cells, B-cell-depleted T cells, or PBMCs. Samples came from the ongoing ImmuneRACE study (first 160 participants) plus 1,254 subjects from 6 global collaborators. HLA class I and class II types, where available, came from metadata supplied by the sample provider rather than from assay-based typing. Nearly every sample came with metadata listing a de-identified subject ID, COVID-19 status, age in years and sex. The dataset comprised deeply sampled blood TCRbeta repertoires from subjects exposed to, actively infected with, or recovered from COVID-19. The repertoires were released in a freely available public database meant as a resource for research on the immune response to SARS-CoV-2.

The paper as a whole reports these results and caveats: The amount of clinical and demographic metadata varied by source and participant and was provided uncurated.

CDR1 and CDR2, per the germline V gene (reference sequence), are DFQATT and SNEGSKA. The V end loses 3 bases and the J end loses 7 bases, and a stretch of 3 bases separates them. Taken from cysteine to phenylalanine, the CDR3 has 10 residues. The only DNA kept is the CDR3, 30 bases in frame from the first base. Of note for this clone: Its recognized antigen is unknown. Qualities for individual bases were not recorded, and no much larger clone is one base off.

The collaborating institutions used their own protocols to collect whole blood in K2EDTA tubes. Collaborator samples were shipped for TCRbeta analysis as frozen whole blood, isolated PBMCs, or DNA extracted from either sample type. The immunoSEQ Assay, a bias-controlled multiplex PCR, was used to amplify TCRbeta CDR3 regions from genomic DNA. On the study's bioinformatics: The number of nucleated cells in each sample was estimated by amplification of reference gene primers within the assay. To quantify the absolute abundance of each unique TCRbeta CDR3 rearrangement, sequence reads were collapsed and filtered. For each sample, productive Simpson clonality was calculated as the square root of Simpson's diversity index over productive rearrangements. The clones in this table, taken by TCRdb from immuneACCESS, are in-frame only. Not every clone is retained; where verified, under half of the shortfall comes from an unresolved V gene, and the cause of the rest is unknown. V, J and clone size are those of that table, while D and trimming were read from the DNA. The sample has more than 95,000 clones on record, around nine tenths of them singletons. The biggest ten clones account for approximately 5.6% of the sample.

The V and J segments used are TRBV20-1 and TRBJ2-2, with the D gene not clear enough to name. The origin of this receptor is a human donor in a cohort sampled during active COVID-19. What was sequenced was peripheral blood. The nucleotides are TGCAGTGCTAGGCGCGGGGAGCTGTTTTTT. Its protein is CSARRGELFF.